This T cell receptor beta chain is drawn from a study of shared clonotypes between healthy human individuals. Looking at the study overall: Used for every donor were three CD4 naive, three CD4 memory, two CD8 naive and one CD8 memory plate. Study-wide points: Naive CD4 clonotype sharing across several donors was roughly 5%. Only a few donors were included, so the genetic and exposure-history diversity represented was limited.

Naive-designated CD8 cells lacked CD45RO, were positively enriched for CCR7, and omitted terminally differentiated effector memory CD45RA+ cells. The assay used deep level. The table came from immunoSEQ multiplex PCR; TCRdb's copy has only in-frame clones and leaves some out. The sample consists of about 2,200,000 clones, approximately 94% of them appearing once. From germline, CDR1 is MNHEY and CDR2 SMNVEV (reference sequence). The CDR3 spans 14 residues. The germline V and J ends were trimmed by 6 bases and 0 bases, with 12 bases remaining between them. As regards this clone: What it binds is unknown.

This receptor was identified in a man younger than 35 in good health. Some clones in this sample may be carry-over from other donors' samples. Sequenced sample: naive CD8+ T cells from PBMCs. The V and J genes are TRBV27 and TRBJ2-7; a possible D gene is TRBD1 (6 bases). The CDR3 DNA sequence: TGTGCCAGCAGGTTCAGGGGCCCCTCCTACGAGCAGTACTTC. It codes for CASRFRGPSYEQYF.